This TCR beta chain was sequenced for a study of blood T cells in healthy people across ages. Regarding the study as a whole: Investigators viewed diversity estimates from one million T cells as underestimates, the study reported. Naive T cell percentage showed a strong correlation with the diversity of TCR beta. The lack of PBMC sorting stopped any conclusive naive versus antigen-experienced comparison.

This clonotype came up once. Its antigen is still unknown. A sample-barcoded 5' primer and a J-beta primer mix were used in a second PCR of roughly 7 to 12 cycles. MiXCR was run by TCRdb on the 5' RACE reads, yielding one entry per CDR3 protein. Here the sample spans 700,000 to 900,000 distinct CDR3 sequences, 53% being singletons. A minimum of 6 micrograms of total RNA was extracted per sample. This CDR3 is built from 15 residues. With V trimmed by 3 bases and J by 11 bases, 13 bases remained unmatched. Germline CDR1 is SGHDT and CDR2 is YYEEEE. The TCR sequence derives from a man older than 75 in good health. This chain connects TRBV5-6 to TRBJ2-5, with TRBD1 identical over 10 bases. The sample was blood. The CDR3 is CASSSGTGAGQGQYF. In nucleotides, the CDR3 is TGTGCCAGCAGCTCCGGGACAGGGGCCGGACAAGGGCAGTACTTC.